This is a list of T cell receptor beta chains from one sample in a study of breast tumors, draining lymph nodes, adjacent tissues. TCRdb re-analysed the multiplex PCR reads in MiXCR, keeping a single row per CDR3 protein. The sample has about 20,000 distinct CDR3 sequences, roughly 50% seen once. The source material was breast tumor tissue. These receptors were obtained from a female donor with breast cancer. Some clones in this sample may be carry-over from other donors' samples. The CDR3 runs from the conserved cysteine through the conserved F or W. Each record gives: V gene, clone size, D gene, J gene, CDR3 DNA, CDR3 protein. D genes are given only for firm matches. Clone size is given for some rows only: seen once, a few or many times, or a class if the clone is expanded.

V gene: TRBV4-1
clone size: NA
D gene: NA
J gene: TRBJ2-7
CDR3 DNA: TGCGCCAGCAGCCACTGGCACGAGCAGTACTTC
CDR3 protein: CASSHWHEQYF

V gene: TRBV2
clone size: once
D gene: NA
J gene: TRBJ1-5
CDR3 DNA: TGTGCCAGCACAAGGACAGACCCTAGCAATCAGCCCCAGCATTTT
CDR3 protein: CASTRTDPSNQPQHF

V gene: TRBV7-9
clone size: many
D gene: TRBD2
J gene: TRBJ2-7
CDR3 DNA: TGTGCCAGCAGCCACGGACTAGCGGGAGCCTACGAGCAGTACTTC
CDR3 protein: CASSHGLAGAYEQYF

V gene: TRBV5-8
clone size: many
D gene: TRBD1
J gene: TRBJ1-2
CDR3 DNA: TGTGCCAGCAGCTCCGAGGGACAGCCAGCCCTCTATGGCTACACCTTC
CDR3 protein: CASSSEGQPALYGYTF

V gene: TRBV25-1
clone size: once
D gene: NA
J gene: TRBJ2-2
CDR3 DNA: TGTGCCAGCGTTGTATGGGACATATACACCGGGGAGCTGTTTTTT
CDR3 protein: CASVVWDIYTGELFF

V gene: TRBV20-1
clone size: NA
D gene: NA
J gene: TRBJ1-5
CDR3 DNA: TGCAGTGCTAGAGATCCCGGAGACGCTTTCCAAGAGACCCAGCATTTT
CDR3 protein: CSARDPGDAFQETQHF

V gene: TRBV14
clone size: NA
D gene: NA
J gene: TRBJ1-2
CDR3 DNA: TGTGCCAGCAGCCAATTGAACTATGGCTACACCTTC
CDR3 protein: CASSQLNYGYTF

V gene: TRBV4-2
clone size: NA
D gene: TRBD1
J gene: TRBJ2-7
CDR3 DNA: TGTGCCAGCAGCCAAGTCGGACAGGTCGGTGACGAGCAGTACTTC
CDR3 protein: CASSQVGQVGDEQYF

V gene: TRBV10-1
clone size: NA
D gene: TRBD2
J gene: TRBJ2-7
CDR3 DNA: TGCGCCAGAGGGGGGGTGACTAGCGGAGGCTACGAGCAGTACTTC
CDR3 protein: CARGGVTSGGYEQYF

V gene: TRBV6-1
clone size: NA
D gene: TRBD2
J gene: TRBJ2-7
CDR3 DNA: TGTGCCTGCGGTGGCGGGAGAGCCAGCTACGGGCAGTACTTC
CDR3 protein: CACGGGRASYGQYF

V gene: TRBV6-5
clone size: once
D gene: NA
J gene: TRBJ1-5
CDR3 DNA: TGTGCCAGCAGTTATGGGGGCCGTCAGCCCCAGCACTTT
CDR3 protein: CASSYGGRQPQHF

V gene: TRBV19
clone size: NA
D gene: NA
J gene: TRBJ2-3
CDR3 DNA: TGTGCCAGTAGGCGACTAGTGGGAGAGTCCGTCCAAGATACGCAGTACTTT
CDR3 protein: CASRRLVGESVQDTQYF

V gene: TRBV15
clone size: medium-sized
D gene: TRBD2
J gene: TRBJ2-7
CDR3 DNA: TGTGCCACCAGCAGAGGTAGCGGGATCTCCTACGAGCAGTACTTC
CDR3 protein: CATSRGSGISYEQYF

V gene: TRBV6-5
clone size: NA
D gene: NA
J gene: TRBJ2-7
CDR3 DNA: TGTGCCAGCAGTTATGAGGGTGGCGAGCAGTACTTC
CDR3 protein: CASSYEGGEQYF

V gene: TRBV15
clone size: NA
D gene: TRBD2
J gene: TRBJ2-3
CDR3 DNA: TGTGCCATCAGCAACGACAGGACTAGCGGCACAGATACGCAGTATTTT
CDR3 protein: CAISNDRTSGTDTQYF

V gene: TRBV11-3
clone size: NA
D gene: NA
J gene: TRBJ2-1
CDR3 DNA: TGTGCCAGCAGCTCCTCCCGGCTGGCCGGCAATGCGCAGTTCTTC
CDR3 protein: CASSSSRLAGNAQFF

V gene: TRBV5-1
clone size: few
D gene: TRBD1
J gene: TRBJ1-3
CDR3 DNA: TGCGCCAGCAGCTTGGCGACAGGGACATCCCGAAACACCATATACTTT
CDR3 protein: CASSLATGTSRNTIYF

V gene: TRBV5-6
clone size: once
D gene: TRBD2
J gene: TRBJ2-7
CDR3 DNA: TGTGCCAGCAGCTTGGGACTAGCGGGACACAACTCCTACGAGCAGTACTTC
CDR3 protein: CASSLGLAGHNSYEQYF

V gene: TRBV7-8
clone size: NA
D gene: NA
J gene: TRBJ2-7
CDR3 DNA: TGTGCCAGAAGTTTAAGCGGGTGGCGCCCGAGCTCCTACGAGCAGTACTTC
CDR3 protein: CARSLSGWRPSSYEQYF

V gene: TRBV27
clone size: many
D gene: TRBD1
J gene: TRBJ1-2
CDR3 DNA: TGTGCCAGCAGGAGAGACAGGGCCAACTATGGCTACACCTTC
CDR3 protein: CASRRDRANYGYTF

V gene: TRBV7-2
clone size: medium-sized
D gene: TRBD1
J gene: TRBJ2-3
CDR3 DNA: TGTGCCAGCAGCCCCGTGAATTCTGGGACAGGGGTTACTTTT
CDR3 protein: CASSPVNSGTGVTF

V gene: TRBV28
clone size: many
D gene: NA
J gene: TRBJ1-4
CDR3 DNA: TGTGCCAGCTTCCCTATGGGTCTAACTAATGAAAAACTGTTTTTT
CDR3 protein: CASFPMGLTNEKLFF

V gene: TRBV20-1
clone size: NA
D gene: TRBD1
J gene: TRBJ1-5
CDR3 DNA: TGCAGTGCTAGAGTCGGGACAGGGAGGGGGGGACAGCAGCCCCAGCATTTT
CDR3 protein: CSARVGTGRGGQQPQHF

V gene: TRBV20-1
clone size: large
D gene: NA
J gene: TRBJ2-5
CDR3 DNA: TGCAGTGCTCAGGACCAAGAGACCCAGTACTTC
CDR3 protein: CSAQDQETQYF

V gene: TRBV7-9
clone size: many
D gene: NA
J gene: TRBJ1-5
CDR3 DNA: TGTGCCAGCAGCTTAGAGACAGGACAGCCCCAGCATTTT
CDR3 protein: CASSLETGQPQHF

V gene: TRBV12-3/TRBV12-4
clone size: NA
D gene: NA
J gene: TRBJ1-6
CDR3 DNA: TGTGCCAGCAGTTTGGGGGGCGATAGTTCACCCCTCCACTTT
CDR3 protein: CASSLGGDSSPLHF

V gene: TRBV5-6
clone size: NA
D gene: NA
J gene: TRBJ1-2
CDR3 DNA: TGTGCCAGCAGCCCGCCGACAGCTTGGGACGGCTATGGCTACACCTTC
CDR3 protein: CASSPPTAWDGYGYTF

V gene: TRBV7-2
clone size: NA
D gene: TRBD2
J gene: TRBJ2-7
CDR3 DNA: TGTGCCAGCAGCCCTTCGACTAGCTGGGGCTCCTACGAGCAGTACTTC
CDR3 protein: CASSPSTSWGSYEQYF

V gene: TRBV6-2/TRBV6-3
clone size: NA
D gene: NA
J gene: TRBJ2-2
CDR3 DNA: NA
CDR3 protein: CAAGTEKPGSCFF

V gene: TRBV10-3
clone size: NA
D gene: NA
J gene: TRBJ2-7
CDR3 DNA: TGTGCCATCAGGGAGCGCTCCTACGAGCAGTACTTC
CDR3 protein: CAIRERSYEQYF

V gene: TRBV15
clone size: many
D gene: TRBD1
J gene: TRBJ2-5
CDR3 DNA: TGTGCCACCAGCAGAGGGGGGTACAGGGGAGAAGAGACCCAGTACTTC
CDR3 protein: CATSRGGYRGEETQYF

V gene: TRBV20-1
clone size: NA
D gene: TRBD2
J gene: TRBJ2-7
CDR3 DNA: TGCAGTGCGGAAGGACTAGCGGGAGGGTCCGTGGGCGAGCAGTACTTC
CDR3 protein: CSAEGLAGGSVGEQYF

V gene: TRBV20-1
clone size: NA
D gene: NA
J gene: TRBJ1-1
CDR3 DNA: TGCAGTGCTAGAGCCCCCGGATGGGAGAGGGCTTTCTTT
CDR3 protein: CSARAPGWERAFF

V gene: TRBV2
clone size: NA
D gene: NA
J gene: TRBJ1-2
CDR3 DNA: TGTGCCAGCAGTGCAGCCGAATATGGCTACACCTTC
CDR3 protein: CASSAAEYGYTF

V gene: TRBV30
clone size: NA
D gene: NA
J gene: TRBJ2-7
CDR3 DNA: TGTGCCAGCAATCCGGGACCCAACTACGAGCAGTACTTC
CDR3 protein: CASNPGPNYEQYF

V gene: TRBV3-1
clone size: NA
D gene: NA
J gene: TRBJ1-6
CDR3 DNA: TGTGCCAGCAGCCGGGGACAAGTTAATTCACTCCTCCACTTT
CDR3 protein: CASSRGQVNSLLHF

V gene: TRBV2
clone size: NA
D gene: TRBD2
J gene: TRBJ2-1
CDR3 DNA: TGTGCCAGCAGCCTAGCGGGAGCTGTCAATGAGCAGTTCTTC
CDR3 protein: CASSLAGAVNEQFF

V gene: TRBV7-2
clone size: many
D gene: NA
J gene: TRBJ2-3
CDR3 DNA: TGTGCCAGCAGCCCCCGTGAGGGGCCGCAGTATTTT
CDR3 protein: CASSPREGPQYF

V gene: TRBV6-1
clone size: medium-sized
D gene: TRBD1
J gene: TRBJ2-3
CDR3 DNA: TGTGCCAGCAGTGAAGTTACAGGGGGCGCAGATACGCAGTATTTT
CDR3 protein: CASSEVTGGADTQYF

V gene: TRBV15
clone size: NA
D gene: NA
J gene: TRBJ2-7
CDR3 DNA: TGTGCCACCAGCAGCGGGTCAGGCTACTCCTACGAGCAGTACTTC
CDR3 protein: CATSSGSGYSYEQYF

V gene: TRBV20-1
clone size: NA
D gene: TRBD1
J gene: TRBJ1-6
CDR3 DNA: TGCAGTGCTCGCCCCAATGGGACAGTAGCTAACCCCCTCCACTTT
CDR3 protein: CSARPNGTVANPLHF

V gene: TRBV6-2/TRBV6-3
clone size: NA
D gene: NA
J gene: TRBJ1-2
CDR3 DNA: TGTGCCAGCCCGCCCGGGACGGATTCGGACTATGGCTACACCTTC
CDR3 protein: CASPPGTDSDYGYTF

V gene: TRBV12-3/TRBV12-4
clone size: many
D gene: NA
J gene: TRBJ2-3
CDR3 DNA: TGTGCCAGCAGTGTGGACACAGGCACAGATACGCAGTATTTT
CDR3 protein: CASSVDTGTDTQYF

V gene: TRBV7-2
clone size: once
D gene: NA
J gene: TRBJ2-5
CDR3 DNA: TGTGCCAGCAGCTTAGGAGGGCCGAGTCAGGAGACCCAGTACTTC
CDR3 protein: CASSLGGPSQETQYF

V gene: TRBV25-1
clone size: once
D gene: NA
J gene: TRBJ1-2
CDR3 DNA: TGTGCCAGCAGTGCGGGGAACTATGGCTACACCTTC
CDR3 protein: CASSAGNYGYTF

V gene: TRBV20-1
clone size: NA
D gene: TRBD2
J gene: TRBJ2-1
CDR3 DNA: TGCAGTGCGGAAGGACTAGCGGGAGGGCCGTCTGAAGAGCAGTTCTTC
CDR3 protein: CSAEGLAGGPSEEQFF

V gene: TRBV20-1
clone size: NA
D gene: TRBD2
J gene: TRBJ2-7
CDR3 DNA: TGCAGTGCGGAAGGACTAGCGGGGGGCTCTACCTACGAGCAGTACTTC
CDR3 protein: CSAEGLAGGSTYEQYF